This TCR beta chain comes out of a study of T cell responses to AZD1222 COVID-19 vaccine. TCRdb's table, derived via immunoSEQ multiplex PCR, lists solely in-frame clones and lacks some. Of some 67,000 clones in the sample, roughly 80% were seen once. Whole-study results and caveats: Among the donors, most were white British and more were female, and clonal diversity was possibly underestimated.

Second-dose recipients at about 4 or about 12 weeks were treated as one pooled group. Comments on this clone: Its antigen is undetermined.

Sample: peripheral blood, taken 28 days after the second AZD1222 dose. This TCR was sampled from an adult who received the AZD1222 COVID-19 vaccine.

CDR3 sequence reads: CAISDPPGLEYEQYF. For the CDR3, the DNA is TGTGCCATCAGTGACCCCCCGGGACTAGAGTACGAGCAGTACTTC. V is TRBV10-3 and J is TRBJ2-7; TRBD2 aligns across 8 bases. J gave up 4 bases and V 3 bases, and 8 bases lay outside the gene matches. CDR1 is ENHRY and CDR2 is SYGVKD in the germline V gene. The CDR3 is 15 amino acids.